What follows are 12 T cell receptor beta chains derived from one specimen sequenced in a study of T cell repertoires in cytomegalovirus infection. TCRdb independently ran MiXCR on the reads; one entry per CDR3 protein. The sample holds approximately 350,000 distinct CDR3 sequences; about 32% are singletons and the top ten take roughly 14%. Which antigens these TCRs recognize remains unknown. Source: cultured PBMCs, taken from culture after CMV antigen stimulation. The receptors shown here come from a human donor in good health (CMV status not recorded). Some clones in this sample may be carry-over from other donors' samples.

The chain combines TRBV7-6 with TRBJ2-1, with D perhaps matching TRBD1 (6 bases). With 6 bases removed from V and 10 bases from J, the gap between germline ends came to 13 bases. The CDR3 is 12 amino acids. The germline V gene encodes CDR1 SGHVS and CDR2 FNYEAQ. Here the CDR3 DNA reads TGTGCCAGCAGTTTTTCAGGGGAAGAGCAGTTCTTC. This translates into CASSFSGEEQFF.

The genes are TRBV24-1 and TRBJ2-3; TRBD2 aligns across 7 bases. Germline CDR1 is KGHDR and CDR2 is SFDVKD. The CDR3 spans 15 residues. The J segment lost 6 bases and the V segment lost 3 bases, leaving 8 bases of the junction unmatched. The CDR3 here is CATSDTGRGVDTQYF. CDR3 coding DNA: TGTGCCACCAGTGATACCGGACGGGGGGTGGATACGCAGTATTTT.

V and J are TRBV6-8 and TRBJ1-2, with 11 bases fitting TRBD1. The CDR3 extends over 15 amino acids. Germline V lookup: CDR1 MNHGY, CDR2 SAAAGT. Trimming removed 0 bases from V and 4 bases from J; junction bases left unmatched: 1. DNA for the CDR3: TGTGCCAGCAGTTACTCAGGGACAGGGGGCTATGGCTACACCTTC. This encodes CASSYSGTGGYGYTF.

This clonotype showed up just a few times. The CDR3 loop is CASSQAQGEQYV. The CDR3, as DNA: TGTGCCAGCAGCCAAGCACAGGGAGAGCAGTACGTC. The chain combines TRBV3-1 with TRBJ2-7; a possible D gene is TRBD1 (6 bases). Germline-derived CDR1 and CDR2 are LGHDT and YNNKEL (reference sequence). Trimming cost V 1 base and J 7 bases, with 8 bases left between them. The CDR3 covers 12 residues.

The chain uses TRBV29-1 and TRBJ2-1, with 13 bases aligning to TRBD2. This CDR3 is built from 14 residues. With 6 bases clipped from V and 4 bases from J, the junction kept 3 bases outside the gene matches. Per the germline V gene, CDR1 is SQVTM and CDR2 is ANQGSEA. As DNA, the CDR3 is TGCAGCGTGGAACTAGCGGGAGGGTACAATGAGCAGTTCTTC. This translates into CSVELAGGYNEQFF.

The rearrangement joins TRBV7-2 to TRBJ2-3; possible D gene TRBD2, 5 bases. The germline V gene has CDR1 SGHTA and CDR2 FQGNSA. The CDR3 extends over 16 amino acids. V was trimmed by 1 base and J by 4 bases, leaving 15 bases between them. In nucleotides, the CDR3 is TGTGCCAGCAGCTTAGAGGCTGGGAGAGAGGCAGATACGCAGTATTTT. Residues: CASSLEAGREADTQYF.

The genes are TRBV20-1 and TRBJ1-6; the D gene is possibly TRBD1 (6 bases). CDR1 DFQATT and CDR2 SNEGSKA come from the germline V gene (reference sequence). This CDR3 is built from 14 residues. V dropped 5 bases and J dropped 4 bases, with 12 bases sitting between them. CDR3 region: CSAADRQYNSPLHF. The CDR3, as DNA: TGCAGTGCTGCCGACAGGCAGTATAATTCACCCCTCCACTTT.

The chain has TRBV7-2 and TRBJ1-5; D remains unclear. Trimming cost V 5 bases and J 2 bases, with 10 bases left between them. Germline values: CDR1 SGHTA, CDR2 FQGNSA. This CDR3 spans 14 amino acids. The CDR3 loop reads CASSPALGNQPQHF. Here the CDR3 DNA reads TGTGCCAGCAGCCCCGCGTTGGGCAATCAGCCCCAGCATTTT.

This clonotype was counted a few times. V is TRBV5-1 and J is TRBJ2-2; D unclear. With 4 bases removed from V and 2 bases from J, the gap between germline ends came to 15 bases. This CDR3 has 16 residues. CDR1 is SGHRS, CDR2 YFSETQ, per germline. CDR3 sequence (DNA): TGCGCCAGCAGCCCCCCTTACGGTGACAACACCGGGGAGCTGTTTTTT. It is translated as CASSPPYGDNTGELFF.

This clonotype has a handful of counts. This chain joins TRBV12-3 or TRBV12-4 and TRBJ1-1; a weak D match, TRBD1 (6 bases). The V end lost 5 bases, the J end lost 1 base, and 17 bases lay between the germline ends. This CDR3 region has 16 residues. The CDR3 spells CASSRRTGLGNTEAFF. CDR3 nucleotides: TGTGCCAGCAGTCGTCGAACAGGGCTGGGGAACACTGAAGCTTTCTTT.

V and J are TRBV7-6 and TRBJ2-1; D gene ambiguous. V dropped 3 bases and J dropped 3 bases, with 6 bases sitting between them. Germline CDR1 reads SGHVS; CDR2 reads FNYEAQ. The CDR3 runs to 13 residues. The CDR3 here is CASSFGFYNEQFF. The CDR3, as DNA: TGTGCCAGCAGCTTTGGTTTCTACAATGAGCAGTTCTTC.

This clonotype was observed at least ten times. This rearrangement joins TRBV7-2 to TRBJ2-7; 11 nucleotides line up with TRBD2. After removal of 0 bases from V and 3 bases from J, the junction contained 1 base not matched to a gene. The CDR3 runs 15 residues. From germline, CDR1 is SGHTA and CDR2 FQGNSA. The CDR3 loop reads CASSLAGTSGYEQYF. In nucleotides, the CDR3 is TGTGCCAGCAGCTTAGCGGGGACTAGCGGCTACGAGCAGTACTTC.